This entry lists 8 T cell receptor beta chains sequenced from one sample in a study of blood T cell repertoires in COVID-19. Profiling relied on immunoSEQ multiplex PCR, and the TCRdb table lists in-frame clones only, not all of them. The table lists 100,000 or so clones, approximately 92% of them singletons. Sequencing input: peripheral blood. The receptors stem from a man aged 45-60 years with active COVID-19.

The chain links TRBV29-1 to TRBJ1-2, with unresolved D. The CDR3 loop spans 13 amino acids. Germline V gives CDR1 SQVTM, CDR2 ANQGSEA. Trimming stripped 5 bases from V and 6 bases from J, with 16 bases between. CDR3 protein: CSVLVFGTDGYTF. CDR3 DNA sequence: TGCAGCGTTTTAGTATTCGGTACAGATGGCTACACCTTC.

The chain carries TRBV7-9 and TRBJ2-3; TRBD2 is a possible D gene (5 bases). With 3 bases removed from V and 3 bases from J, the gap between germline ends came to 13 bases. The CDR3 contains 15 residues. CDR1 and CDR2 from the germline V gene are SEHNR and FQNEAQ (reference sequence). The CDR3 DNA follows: TGTGCCAGCAGCTTCGGACTGAGGGAGACAGATACGCAGTATTTT. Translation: CASSFGLRETDTQYF. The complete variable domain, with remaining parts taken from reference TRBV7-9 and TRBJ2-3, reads DTGVSQNPRHKITKRGQNVTFRCDPISEHNRLYWYRQTLGQGPEFLTYFQNEAQLEKSRLLSDRFSAERPKGSFSTLEIQRTEQGDSAMYLCASSFGLRETDTQYFGPGTRLTVL.

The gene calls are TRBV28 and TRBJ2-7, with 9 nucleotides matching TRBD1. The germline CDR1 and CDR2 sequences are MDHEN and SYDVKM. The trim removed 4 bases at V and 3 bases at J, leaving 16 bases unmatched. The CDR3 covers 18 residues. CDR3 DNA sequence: TGTGCCAGCAGTTCTATAAACCTTGGGACAGGGAAAAACTACGAGCAGTACTTC. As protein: CASSSINLGTGKNYEQYF.

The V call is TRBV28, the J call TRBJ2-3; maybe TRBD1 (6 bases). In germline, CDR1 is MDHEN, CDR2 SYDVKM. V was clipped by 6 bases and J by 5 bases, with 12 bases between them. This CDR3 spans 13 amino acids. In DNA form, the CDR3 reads TGTGCCAGCAGCAACCGAGGGGGAGATACGCAGTATTTT. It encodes CASSNRGGDTQYF.

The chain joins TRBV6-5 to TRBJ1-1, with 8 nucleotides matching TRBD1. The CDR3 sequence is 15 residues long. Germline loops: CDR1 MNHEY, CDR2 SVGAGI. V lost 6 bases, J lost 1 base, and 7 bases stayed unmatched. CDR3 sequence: CASRSSGTGNTEAFF. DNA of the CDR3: TGTGCCAGCAGATCGTCCGGGACAGGGAACACTGAAGCTTTCTTT.

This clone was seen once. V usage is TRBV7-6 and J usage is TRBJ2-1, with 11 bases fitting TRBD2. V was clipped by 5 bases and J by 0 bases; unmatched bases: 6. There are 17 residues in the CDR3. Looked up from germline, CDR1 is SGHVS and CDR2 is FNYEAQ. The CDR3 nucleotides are TGTGCCAGCAGCCGACTAGCGGGACAACTCTCCTACAATGAGCAGTTCTTC. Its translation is CASSRLAGQLSYNEQFF.

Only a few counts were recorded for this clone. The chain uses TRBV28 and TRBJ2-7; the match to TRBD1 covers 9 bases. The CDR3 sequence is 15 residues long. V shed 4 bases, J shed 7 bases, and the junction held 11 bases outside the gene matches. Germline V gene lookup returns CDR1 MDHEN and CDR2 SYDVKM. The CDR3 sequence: CASSSPGQGLREQYF. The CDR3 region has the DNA TGTGCCAGCAGTTCTCCGGGACAGGGCTTGCGGGAGCAGTACTTC.

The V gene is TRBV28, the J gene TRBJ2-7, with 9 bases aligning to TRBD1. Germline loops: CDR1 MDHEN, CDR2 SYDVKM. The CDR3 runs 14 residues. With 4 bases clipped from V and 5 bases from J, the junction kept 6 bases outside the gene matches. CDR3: CASSSGDRANEQYF. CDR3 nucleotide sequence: TGTGCCAGCAGTTCGGGGGACAGGGCCAACGAGCAGTACTTC.